This record covers a single T cell receptor (beta chain). Its target is not known. The ends lost 8 bases at V and 7 bases at J; junction bases unmatched: 10. CDR3 length: 13 residues. CDR1 and CDR2 (germline): GTSNPN, SVGIG (reference sequence). This entry belongs to a study of shared clonotypes between healthy human individuals. Study results and limitations: Clonotype sharing among donors, it was expected, would be affected by sequencing depth.

Each donor was a Caucasian adult residing in Nashville, Tennessee. Data came from immunoSEQ multiplex PCR; TCRdb stores just in-frame clones and leaves some out. This sample has about 1 million clones, with roughly 80% found just once. The sequenced material came from memory CD4+ T cells sorted from blood. Documented subset: CD45RA-negative fraction. This receptor was taken from a man younger than 35 in good health. The rearrangement uses TRBV30 and TRBJ1-2, with 10 positions matching TRBD1. In nucleotides, the CDR3 is TGTGCCCGATTTGGACAGGGGGATTCTGGCTACACCTTC. It is translated as CARFGQGDSGYTF.